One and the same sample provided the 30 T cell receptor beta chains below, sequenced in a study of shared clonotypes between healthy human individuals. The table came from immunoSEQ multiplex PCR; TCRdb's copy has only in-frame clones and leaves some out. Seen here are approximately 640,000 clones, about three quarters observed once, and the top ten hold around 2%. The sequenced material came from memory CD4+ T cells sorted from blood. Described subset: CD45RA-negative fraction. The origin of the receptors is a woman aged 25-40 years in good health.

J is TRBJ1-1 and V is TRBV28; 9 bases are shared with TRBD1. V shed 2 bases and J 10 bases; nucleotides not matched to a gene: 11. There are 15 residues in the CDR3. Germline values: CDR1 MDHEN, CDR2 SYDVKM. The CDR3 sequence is CASSLLRTGASLAFF. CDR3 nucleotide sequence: TGTGCCAGCAGTTTACTCCGGACAGGGGCCTCCTTAGCTTTCTTT.

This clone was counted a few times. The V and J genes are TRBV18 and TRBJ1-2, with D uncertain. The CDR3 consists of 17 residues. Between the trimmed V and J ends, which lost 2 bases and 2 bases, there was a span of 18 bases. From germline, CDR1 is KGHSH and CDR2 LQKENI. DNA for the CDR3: TGTGCCAGCTCACCAATGGCGCGGTCGTTGGAAAACTATGGCTACACCTTC. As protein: CASSPMARSLENYGYTF.

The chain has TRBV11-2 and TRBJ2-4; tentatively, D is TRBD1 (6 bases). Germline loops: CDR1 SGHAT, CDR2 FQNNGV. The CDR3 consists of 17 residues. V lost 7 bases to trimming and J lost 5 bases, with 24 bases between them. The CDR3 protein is CASTTLPGVRDQNIQYF. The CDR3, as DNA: TGTGCCAGCACCACCCTACCAGGGGTTCGGGACCAAAACATTCAGTACTTC. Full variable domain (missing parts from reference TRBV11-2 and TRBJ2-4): EAGVAQSPRYKIIEKRQSVAFWCNPISGHATLYWYQQILGQGPKLLIQFQNNGVVDDSQLPKDRFSAERLKGVDSTLKIQPAKLEDSAVYLCASTTLPGVRDQNIQYFGAGTRLSVL.

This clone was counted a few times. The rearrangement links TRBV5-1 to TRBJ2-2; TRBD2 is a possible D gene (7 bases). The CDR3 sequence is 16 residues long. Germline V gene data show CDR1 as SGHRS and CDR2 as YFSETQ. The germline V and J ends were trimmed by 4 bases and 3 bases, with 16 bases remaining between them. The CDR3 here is CASSPRGGADTGELFF. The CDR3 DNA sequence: TGCGCCAGCAGCCCAAGGGGGGGCGCAGACACCGGGGAGCTGTTTTTT.

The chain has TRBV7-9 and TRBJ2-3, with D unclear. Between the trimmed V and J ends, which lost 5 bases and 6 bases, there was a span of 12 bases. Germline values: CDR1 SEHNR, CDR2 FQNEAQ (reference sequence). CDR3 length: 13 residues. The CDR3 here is CASSDRVTDTQYF. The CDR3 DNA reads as TGTGCCAGCAGCGATCGGGTCACTGATACGCAGTATTTT. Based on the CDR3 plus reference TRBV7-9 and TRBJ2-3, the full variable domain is DTGVSQNPRHKITKRGQNVTFRCDPISEHNRLYWYRQTLGQGPEFLTYFQNEAQLEKSRLLSDRFSAERPKGSFSTLEIQRTEQGDSAMYLCASSDRVTDTQYFGPGTRLTVL.

The CDR3, as DNA: TGTGCCAGCAGCCAAGATCCACAGTTAGGCGGGGAGCTGTTTTTT. Its protein product is CASSQDPQLGGELFF. The J gene is TRBJ2-2, the V gene TRBV7-9; no clear D gene. The germline gives CDR1 SEHNR, CDR2 FQNEAQ (reference sequence). The CDR3 has 15 residues. The V end lost 5 bases, the J end lost 7 bases, and 17 bases lay between the germline ends. Together with reference TRBV7-9 and TRBJ2-2, the CDR3 gives the full variable domain: DTGVSQNPRHKITKRGQNVTFRCDPISEHNRLYWYRQTLGQGPEFLTYFQNEAQLEKSRLLSDRFSAERPKGSFSTLEIQRTEQGDSAMYLCASSQDPQLGGELFFGEGSRLTVL.

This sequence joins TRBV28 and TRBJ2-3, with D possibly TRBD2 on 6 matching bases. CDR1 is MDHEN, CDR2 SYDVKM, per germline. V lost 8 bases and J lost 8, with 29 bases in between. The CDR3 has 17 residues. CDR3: CASSTLRGNNLPGTQYF. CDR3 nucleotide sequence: TGTGCCAGCTCTACCCTACGGGGGAACAACCTCCCTGGTACGCAGTATTTT.

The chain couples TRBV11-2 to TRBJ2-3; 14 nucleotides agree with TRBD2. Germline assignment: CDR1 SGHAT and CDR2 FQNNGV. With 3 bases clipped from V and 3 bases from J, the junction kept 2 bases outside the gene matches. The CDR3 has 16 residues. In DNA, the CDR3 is TGTGCCAGCAGCTTGGGGACTAGCGGGAGTACAGATACGCAGTATTTT. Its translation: CASSLGTSGSTDTQYF.

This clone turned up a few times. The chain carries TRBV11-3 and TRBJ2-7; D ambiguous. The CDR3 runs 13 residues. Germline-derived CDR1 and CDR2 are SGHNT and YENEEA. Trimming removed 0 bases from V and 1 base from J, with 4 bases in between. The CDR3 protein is CASSLDGSYEQYF. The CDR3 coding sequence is TGTGCCAGCAGCTTAGATGGGTCCTACGAGCAGTACTTC. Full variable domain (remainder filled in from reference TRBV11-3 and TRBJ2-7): EAGVVQSPRYKIIEKKQPVAFWCNPISGHNTLYWYLQNLGQGPELLIRYENEEAVDDSQLPKDRFSAERLKGVDSTLKIQPAELGDSAVYLCASSLDGSYEQYFGPGTRLTVT.

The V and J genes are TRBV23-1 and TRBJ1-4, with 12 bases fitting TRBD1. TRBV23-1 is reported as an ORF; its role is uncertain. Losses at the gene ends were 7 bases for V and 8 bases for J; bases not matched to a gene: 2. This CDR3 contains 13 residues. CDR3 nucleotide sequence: TGCGCCAGCAAAGGGACAGGGGGCGAAAAACTGTTTTTT. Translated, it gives CASKGTGGEKLFF.

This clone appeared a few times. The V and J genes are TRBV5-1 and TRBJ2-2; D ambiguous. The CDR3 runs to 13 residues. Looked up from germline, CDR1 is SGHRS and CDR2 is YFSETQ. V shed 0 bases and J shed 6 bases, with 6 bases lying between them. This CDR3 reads CASSLANPGELFF. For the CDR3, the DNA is TGCGCCAGCAGCTTGGCCAATCCCGGGGAGCTGTTTTTT.

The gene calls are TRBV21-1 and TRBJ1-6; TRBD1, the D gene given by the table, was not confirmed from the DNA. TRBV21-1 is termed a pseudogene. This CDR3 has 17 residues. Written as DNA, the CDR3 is TGTGCCAGCAGCAAAGGTTTGCCAGGGGAAAATAATTCACCCCTCCACTTT. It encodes CASSKGLPGENNSPLHF.

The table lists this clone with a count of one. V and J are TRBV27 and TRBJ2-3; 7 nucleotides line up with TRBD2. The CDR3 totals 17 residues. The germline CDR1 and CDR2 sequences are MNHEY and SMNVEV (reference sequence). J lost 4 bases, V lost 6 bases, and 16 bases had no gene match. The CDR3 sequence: CASSPIWGGAGSDTQYF. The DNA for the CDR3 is TGTGCCAGCAGCCCAATTTGGGGAGGAGCGGGATCAGATACGCAGTATTTT.

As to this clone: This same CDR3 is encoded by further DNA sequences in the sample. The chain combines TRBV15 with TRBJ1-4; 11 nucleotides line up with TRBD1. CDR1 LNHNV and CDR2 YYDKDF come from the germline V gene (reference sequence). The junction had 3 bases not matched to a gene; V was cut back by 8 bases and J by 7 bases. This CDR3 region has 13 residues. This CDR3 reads CATGGTGGEKLFF. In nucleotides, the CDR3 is TGTGCCACCGGAGGGACAGGGGGTGAAAAACTGTTTTTT. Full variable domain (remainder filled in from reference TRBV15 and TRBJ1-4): DAMVIQNPRYQVTQFGKPVTLSCSQTLNHNVMYWYQQKSSQAPKLLFHYYDKDFNNEADTPDNFQSRRPNTSFCFLDIRSPGLGDTAMYLCATGGTGGEKLFFGSGTQLSVL.

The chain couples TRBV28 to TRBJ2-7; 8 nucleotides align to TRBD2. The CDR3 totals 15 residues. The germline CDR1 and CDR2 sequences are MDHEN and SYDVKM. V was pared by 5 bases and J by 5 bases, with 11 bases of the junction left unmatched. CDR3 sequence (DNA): TGTGCCAGCAGTCCCCTAAAAGCGGGAGTGAACGAGCAGTACTTC. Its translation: CASSPLKAGVNEQYF.

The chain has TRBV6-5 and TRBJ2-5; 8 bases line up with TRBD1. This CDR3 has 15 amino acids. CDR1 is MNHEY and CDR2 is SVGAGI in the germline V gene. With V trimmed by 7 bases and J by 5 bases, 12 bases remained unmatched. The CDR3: CASTLRAGGMETQYF. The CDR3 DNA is TGTGCCAGCACCCTTCGGGCAGGGGGCATGGAGACCCAGTACTTC.

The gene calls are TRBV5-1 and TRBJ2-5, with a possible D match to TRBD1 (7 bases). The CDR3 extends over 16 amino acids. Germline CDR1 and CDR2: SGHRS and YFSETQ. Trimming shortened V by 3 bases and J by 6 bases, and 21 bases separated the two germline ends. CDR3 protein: CASSSDAAGQRKTQYF. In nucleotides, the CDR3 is TGCGCCAGCAGCTCAGACGCGGCGGGACAGAGGAAGACCCAGTACTTC.

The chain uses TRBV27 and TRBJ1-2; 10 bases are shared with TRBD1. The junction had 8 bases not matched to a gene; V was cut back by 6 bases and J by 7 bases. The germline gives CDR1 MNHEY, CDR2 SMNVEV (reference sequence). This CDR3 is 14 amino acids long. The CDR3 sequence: CASSDRQGAGGYTF. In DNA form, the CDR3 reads TGTGCCAGCAGCGACAGACAGGGGGCGGGTGGCTACACCTTC.

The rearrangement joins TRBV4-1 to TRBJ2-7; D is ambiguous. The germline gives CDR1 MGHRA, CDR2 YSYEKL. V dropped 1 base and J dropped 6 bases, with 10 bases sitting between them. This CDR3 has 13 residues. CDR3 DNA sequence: TGCGCCAGCAGCCAAGGTCTAACAGCCGAGCAGTACTTC. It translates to CASSQGLTAEQYF.

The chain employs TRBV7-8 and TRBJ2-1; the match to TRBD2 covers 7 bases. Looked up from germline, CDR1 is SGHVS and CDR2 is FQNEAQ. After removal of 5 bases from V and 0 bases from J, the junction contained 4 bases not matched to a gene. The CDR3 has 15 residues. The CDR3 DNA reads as TGTGCCAGCAGCCCCGGCGGGAGCTCCTACAATGAGCAGTTCTTC. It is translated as CASSPGGSSYNEQFF.

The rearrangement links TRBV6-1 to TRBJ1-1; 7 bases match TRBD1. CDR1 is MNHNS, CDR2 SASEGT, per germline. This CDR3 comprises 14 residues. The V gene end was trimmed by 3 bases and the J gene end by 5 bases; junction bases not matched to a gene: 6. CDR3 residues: CASSERRQGTEAFF. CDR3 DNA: TGTGCCAGCAGTGAGCGTCGACAGGGTACTGAAGCTTTCTTT.

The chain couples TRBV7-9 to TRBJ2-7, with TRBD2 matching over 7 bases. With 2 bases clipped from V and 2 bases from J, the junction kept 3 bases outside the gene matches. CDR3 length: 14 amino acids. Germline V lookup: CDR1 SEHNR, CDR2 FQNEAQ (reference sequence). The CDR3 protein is CASSLSAGPYEQYF. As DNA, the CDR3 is TGTGCCAGCAGCTTATCAGCGGGGCCCTACGAGCAGTACTTC.

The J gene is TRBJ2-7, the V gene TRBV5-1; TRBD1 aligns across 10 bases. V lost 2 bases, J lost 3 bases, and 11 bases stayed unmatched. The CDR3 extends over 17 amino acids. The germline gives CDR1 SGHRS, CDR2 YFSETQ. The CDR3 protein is CASSFTQGQGEHYEQYF. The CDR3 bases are TGCGCCAGCAGCTTTACCCAAGGACAGGGGGAACACTACGAGCAGTACTTC.

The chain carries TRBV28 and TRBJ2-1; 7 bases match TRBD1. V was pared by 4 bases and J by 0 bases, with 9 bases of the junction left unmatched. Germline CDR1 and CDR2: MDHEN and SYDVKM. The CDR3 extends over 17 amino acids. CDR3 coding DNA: TGTGCCAGCAGTTCTCCAAAAGGGGACAGCTCCTACAATGAGCAGTTCTTC. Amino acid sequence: CASSSPKGDSSYNEQFF.

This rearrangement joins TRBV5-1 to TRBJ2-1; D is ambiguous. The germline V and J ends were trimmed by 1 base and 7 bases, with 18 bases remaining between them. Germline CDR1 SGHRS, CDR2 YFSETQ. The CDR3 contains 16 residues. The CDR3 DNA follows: TGCGCCAGCAGCTTGTGGGCTGAAGCTAGTCTTAATGAGCAGTTCTTC. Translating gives CASSLWAEASLNEQFF.

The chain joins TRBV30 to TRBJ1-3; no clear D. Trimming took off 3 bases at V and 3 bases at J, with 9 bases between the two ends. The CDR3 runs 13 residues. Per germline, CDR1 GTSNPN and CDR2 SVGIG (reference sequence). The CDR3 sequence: CAWRGNGGNTIYF. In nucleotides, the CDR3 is TGTGCCTGGAGAGGTAACGGTGGAAACACCATATATTTT. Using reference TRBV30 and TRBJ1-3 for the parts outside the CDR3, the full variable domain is SQTIHQWPATLVQPVGSPLSLECTVEGTSNPNLYWYRQAAGRGLQLLFYSVGIGQISSEVPQNLSASRPQDRQFILSSKKLLLSDSGFYLCAWRGNGGNTIYFGEGSWLTVV.

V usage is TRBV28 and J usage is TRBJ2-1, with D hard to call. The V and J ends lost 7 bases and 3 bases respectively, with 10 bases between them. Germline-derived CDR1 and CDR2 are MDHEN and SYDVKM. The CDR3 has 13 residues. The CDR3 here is CASTPPDYNEQFF. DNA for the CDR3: TGTGCCAGCACCCCCCCTGACTACAATGAGCAGTTCTTC. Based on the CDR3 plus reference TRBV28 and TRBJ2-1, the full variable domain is DVKVTQSSRYLVKRTGEKVFLECVQDMDHENMFWYRQDPGLGLRLIYFSYDVKMKEKGDIPEGYSVSREKKERFSLILESASTNQTSMYLCASTPPDYNEQFFGPGTRLTVL.

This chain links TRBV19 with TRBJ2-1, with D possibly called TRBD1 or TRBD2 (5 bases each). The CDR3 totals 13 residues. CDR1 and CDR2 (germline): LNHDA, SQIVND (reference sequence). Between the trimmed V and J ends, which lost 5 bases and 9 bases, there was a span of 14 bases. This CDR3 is CASSPEGLGEQFF. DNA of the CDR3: TGTGCCAGTAGTCCCGAGGGGTTGGGTGAGCAGTTCTTC. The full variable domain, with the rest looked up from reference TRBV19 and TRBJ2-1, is DGGITQSPKYLFRKEGQNVTLSCEQNLNHDAMYWYRQDPGQGLRLIYYSQIVNDFQKGDIAEGYSVSREKKESFPLTVTSAQKNPTAFYLCASSPEGLGEQFFGPGTRLTVL.

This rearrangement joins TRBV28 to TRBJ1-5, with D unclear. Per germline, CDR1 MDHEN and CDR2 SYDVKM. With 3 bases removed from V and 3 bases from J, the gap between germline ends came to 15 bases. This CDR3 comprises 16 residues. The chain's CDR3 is CASSFEGSASNQPQHF. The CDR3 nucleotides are TGTGCCAGCAGTTTCGAGGGTAGCGCCTCCAATCAGCCCCAGCATTTT. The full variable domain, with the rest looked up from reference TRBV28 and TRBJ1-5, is DVKVTQSSRYLVKRTGEKVFLECVQDMDHENMFWYRQDPGLGLRLIYFSYDVKMKEKGDIPEGYSVSREKKERFSLILESASTNQTSMYLCASSFEGSASNQPQHFGDGTRLSIL.

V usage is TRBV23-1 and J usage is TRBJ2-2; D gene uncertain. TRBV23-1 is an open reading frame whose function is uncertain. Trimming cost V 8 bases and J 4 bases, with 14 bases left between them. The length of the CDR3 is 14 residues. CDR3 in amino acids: CASRGPRCTGELFF. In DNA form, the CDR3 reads TGCGCCAGCCGTGGGCCACGGTGCACCGGGGAGCTGTTTTTT.